This TCR beta chain was obtained from a study of patients and donors after allogeneic stem cell transplantation (dated by TCRdb to the early 2020s). V drops 1 base and J drops 7 bases, leaving 20 bases in between. CDR1 and CDR2 were assigned from the germline V gene (reference sequence) as SGHNT and YYREEE. The CDR3 contains 17 residues, cysteine and phenylalanine counted. The read is trimmed to its CDR3 DNA, 51 bases read in frame from base 1. This clonotype has more than one count but fewer than ten. The antigen this receptor binds is unknown. Base qualities are not at hand, and no much larger clone is one base apart. Receptors were amplified or captured by RT-PCR. The reads were generated on a NextSeq 550. TCRdb took the public reads, trimmed them with fastp at Q25, ran MiXCR for clone calling and kept in-frame beta chains. Identical CDR3 protein sequences are pooled into one entry, listed with their most common genes and DNA. Recorded for this sample are about 960,000 distinct CDR3 sequences; over 15% of them occurred a single time. Around 6% of the sample rests with the top ten.

The chain links TRBV5-4 with TRBJ1-4; TRBD1 is perhaps the D gene, given 6 matching bases. The clonotype comes from a human donor who was either an allogeneic HSCT recipient or a stem cell or donor lymphocyte infusion donor (not recorded which). It is not recorded whose cells these are; they may come from a transplant donor. The sample taken for sequencing was blood, either unsorted or a sorted T cell fraction (not recorded which). The bases read TGTGCCAGCAGCTTGAGGGGCGTAGGCAGGGGCGGTGAAAAACTGTTTTTT. Its protein is CASSLRGVGRGGEKLFF. Full variable domain (CDR3 extended with the reference TRBV5-4 and TRBJ1-4 proteins): ETGVTQSPTHLIKTRGQQVTLRCSSQSGHNTVSWYQQALGQGPQFIFQYYREEENGRGNFPPRFSGLQFPNYSSELNVNALELDDSALYLCASSLRGVGRGGEKLFFGSGTQLSVL.